A selection of T cell receptor beta chains follows, all from one sample in a study of shared clonotypes between healthy human individuals. Method: immunoSEQ multiplex PCR; TCRdb's copy keeps in-frame clones and lacks some. The repertoire holds around 2.1 million clones, with about 93% as singletons. Material for sequencing was naive CD8+ T cells from PBMCs. All receptors derive from a man aged 18 to 35 in good health. Some clones in this sample may be carry-over from other donors' samples. CDR3s leave out the opening cysteine and the closing phenylalanine or tryptophan. A D gene is named only where the DNA matches it firmly.

TRBJ1-4	-	TRBV11-2	ASSSRGSSREKLF
TRBJ2-7	-	TRBV4-2	ASSQLSLVAPSYEQY
TRBJ2-3	-	TRBV6-4	ASSEAGAVGDTQY
TRBJ2-7	TRBD1	TRBV29-1	SVGGTGIREQY
TRBJ2-7	-	TRBV7-9	ASSLAVSRSYEQY
TRBJ2-1	-	TRBV27	ASSWKGPHSENEQF
TRBJ2-2	TRBD1	TRBV28	ASSLPSQGARSTGELF
TRBJ2-7	TRBD1	TRBV28	ASSYNSGTVTYEQY
TRBJ1-1	-	TRBV6-1	ASSEDARATEAF
TRBJ2-7	-	TRBV5-4	ASSSTGSSYEQY
TRBJ1-5	-	TRBV27	ASSLSGLGPQH
TRBJ1-4	-	TRBV6-1	ASSLTPGLDEKLF
TRBJ2-7	TRBD1	TRBV10-3	AITTGAREQY
TRBJ2-2	TRBD2	TRBV4-2	ASSPRGEAGAAGELF
TRBJ1-3	-	TRBV6-5	ASSPQLRSGNTIY
TRBJ2-1	-	TRBV9	ASSQGGQNYNEQF
TRBJ2-3	-	TRBV13	ASSPLGESADTQY
TRBJ1-3	-	TRBV27	ASSLSKSSGNTIY
TRBJ2-1	TRBD2	TRBV27	ASSLNPVGLAGADEQF
TRBJ2-3	TRBD2	TRBV9	ASSLSPGLAGPTDTQY
TRBJ2-3	-	TRBV6-4	ASLSGASLDPGTQY
TRBJ2-7	TRBD2	TRBV19	ASSIGHPGLAGENEQY
TRBJ2-2	-	TRBV6-1	ASIWIAENTGELF
TRBJ2-7	TRBD2	TRBV7-7	ASSPVSSGGRFVVEQY
TRBJ1-4	-	TRBV5-1	ASSLDWGEDLSEKLF
TRBJ2-6	TRBD1	TRBV19	ASSPGQGALTGANVLT
TRBJ2-2	TRBD1	TRBV25-1	ASSPPWDRPNTGELF
TRBJ2-5	TRBD2	TRBV18	ASSLGSGSGETQY
TRBJ1-1	TRBD1	TRBV4-1	ASSQDRGQGAGAF
TRBJ2-2	-	TRBV7-3	ASSLIWSGELF
TRBJ1-2	TRBD1	TRBV27	ASSSDREGIYGYT
TRBJ1-5	TRBD1	TRBV6-6	ASSWTGDSNQPQH
TRBJ2-7	-	TRBV11-2	ASSSRSKHYEQY
TRBJ2-1	TRBD2	TRBV2	ASRKGTLAGSYNEQF
TRBJ2-1	-	TRBV6-5	ASSYRSYNEQF
TRBJ1-5	-	TRBV23-1	ASSHLRDINQPQH
TRBJ2-7	-	TRBV30	AWSLGYSYEQY
TRBJ2-1	-	TRBV2	ASRDLSSYNEQF
TRBJ2-7	-	TRBV2	ASSEGLPPGEQY
TRBJ2-1	-	TRBV4-1	ASSQGLDEQF
TRBJ1-2	-	TRBV28	ASTTQRDRSDYGYT
TRBJ1-3	-	TRBV5-4	ASSVDSSGNTIY
TRBJ1-5	-	TRBV6-6	ASSYTPGLSNQPQH
TRBJ1-4	-	TRBV4-3	ASSQVAGTTGEKLF
TRBJ2-1	TRBD2	TRBV7-2	ASSPGLVRSRDEQF
TRBJ1-4	-	TRBV25-1	ASSEPGTLKLF
TRBJ1-4	TRBD1	TRBV13	ASSLTGGEKLF
TRBJ1-2	-	TRBV20-1	SASYGYT
TRBJ1-1	TRBD1	TRBV19	ASSIAGQGSGGTEAF